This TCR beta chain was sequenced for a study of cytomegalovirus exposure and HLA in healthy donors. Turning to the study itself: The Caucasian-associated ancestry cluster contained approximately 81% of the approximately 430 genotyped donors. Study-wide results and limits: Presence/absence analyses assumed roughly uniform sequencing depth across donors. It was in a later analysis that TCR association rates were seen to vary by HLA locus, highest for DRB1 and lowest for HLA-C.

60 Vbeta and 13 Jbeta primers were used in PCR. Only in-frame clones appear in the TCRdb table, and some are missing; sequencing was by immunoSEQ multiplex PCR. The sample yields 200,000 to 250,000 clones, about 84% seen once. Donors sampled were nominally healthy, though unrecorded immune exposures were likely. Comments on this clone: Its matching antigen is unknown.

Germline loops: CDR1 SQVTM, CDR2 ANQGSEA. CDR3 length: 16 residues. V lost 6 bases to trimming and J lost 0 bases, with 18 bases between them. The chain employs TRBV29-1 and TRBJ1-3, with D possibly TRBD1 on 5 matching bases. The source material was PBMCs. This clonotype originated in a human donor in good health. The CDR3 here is CSVADRAILSGNTIYF. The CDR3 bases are TGCAGCGTCGCCGACAGAGCCATACTCTCTGGAAACACCATATATTTT.